A selection of T cell receptor beta chains follows, all from one sample in a study of human T cells and chemical hapten exposure. From the RACE reads, TCRdb called clonotypes with MiXCR, one entry per CDR3 protein. The table lists about 45,000 distinct CDR3 sequences, 4.4% of them singletons. What was sequenced was whole blood. These receptors all stem from a human donor in good health. Some clones in this sample may be carry-over from other donors' samples. CDR3s include the opening cysteine and the closing phenylalanine or tryptophan. Fields, in order: J gene, D gene, V gene, clone size, CDR3 DNA, CDR3 protein. D genes are given only for firm matches. A clone size is listed for some rows: how often the clone was seen (once, few, many), or a class if it is expanded.

TRBJ2-7	TRBD2	TRBV20-1	many	TGCAGTGCTAGAGATTCCCTCCGGGGGGACTCCTACGAGCAGTACTTC	CSARDSLRGDSYEQYF
TRBJ1-3	-	TRBV15	-	TGTGCCACCAGCAGCCGGGGGTCTGGAAACACCATATATTTT	CATSSRGSGNTIYF
TRBJ2-1	TRBD2	TRBV5-5	many	TGTGCCAGCAGCTTGGGGGTAGCGGGGTACAATGAGCAGTTCTTC	CASSLGVAGYNEQFF
TRBJ2-7	-	TRBV28	-	TGTGCCAGCAGTTTTAGCGTCAACACCTACGAGCAGTACTTC	CASSFSVNTYEQYF
TRBJ2-2	TRBD2	TRBV7-9	many	TGTGCCAGCAGCCCTAGGACTAGCGGGAGCACCGGGGAGCTGTTTTTT	CASSPRTSGSTGELFF
TRBJ1-5	-	TRBV20-1	many	TGCAGTGCCAAAGTTAACAGGGAGAATCAGCCCCAGCATTTT	CSAKVNRENQPQHF
TRBJ2-3	-	TRBV7-2	few	TGTGCCAGCAGCTTAGGAGGGGCTGGAACAGATACGCAGTATTTT	CASSLGGAGTDTQYF
TRBJ1-1	-	TRBV11-2	many	TGTGCCAGCAGCTTGACAACAGCTCTGAACACTGAAGCTTTCTTT	CASSLTTALNTEAFF
TRBJ1-2	-	TRBV29-1	many	TGCAGCGTTGCGCAGGGTGTTGAGGGCTACACCTTC	CSVAQGVEGYTF
TRBJ2-3	-	TRBV4-2	few	TGTGCCAGCCACCAGGGGACTACAGATACGCAGTATTTT	CASHQGTTDTQYF